The 20 T cell receptor beta chains in this list originate from one sample, sequenced in a study of beta chain features in type 1 diabetes. Whole-study findings and limits: Type 1 diabetes patients had moderately but significantly shorter TCRB CDR3s in all four CD4+ subsets.

These receptors are not linked to any known antigen. What was sequenced were expressed TCRB transcripts, since all of the isolated RNA had been reverse transcribed. Clones were read by immunoSEQ multiplex PCR, and TCRdb kept only the in-frame ones, dropping some. Altogether about 650,000 clones are present, 12% being singletons, with the ten largest covering more than 0.095%. The sample was naive CD4+ T cells from blood. The receptors were sampled from a man aged 30 to 45 with type 1 diabetes.

The rearrangement joins TRBV14 to TRBJ1-6; D unclear. This CDR3 spans 15 amino acids. CDR1 and CDR2 (germline): SGHDN, FVKESK. Trimming cost V 4 bases and J 8 bases, with 15 bases left between them. CDR3 residues: CASSPYGRLDSPLHF. The CDR3 coding sequence is TGTGCCAGCAGCCCCTATGGGCGGCTCGATTCACCCCTCCACTTT.

The rearrangement uses TRBV30 and TRBJ1-3; D is undetermined. Germline CDR1 and CDR2: GTSNPN and SVGIG (reference sequence). V was trimmed by 1 base and J by 0 bases, leaving 7 bases between them. The CDR3 is 14 amino acids. The CDR3 DNA reads as TGTGCCTGGAGTGAAGATGGCTCTGGAAACACCATATATTTT. It translates to CAWSEDGSGNTIYF.

The V call is TRBV4-3, the J call TRBJ2-7; 7 bases line up with TRBD2. The CDR3 covers 15 residues. The J segment lost 3 bases and the V segment lost 1 base, leaving 6 bases of the junction unmatched. The V gene's germline CDR1 is LGHNA and CDR2 YSLEER. The CDR3 region is CASSQGFTGGYEQYF. CDR3 sequence (DNA): TGCGCCAGCAGCCAAGGGTTTACGGGGGGCTACGAGCAGTACTTC.

A few counts support this clone. The chain has TRBV6-5 and TRBJ2-3; tentative D call: TRBD2 (6 bases). This CDR3 comprises 12 residues. Germline assignment: CDR1 MNHEY and CDR2 SVGAGI. Trimming removed 9 bases at V and 0 bases at J, with 7 bases between. Here the CDR3 DNA reads TGTGCCAGTGCGGGAAGCACAGATACGCAGTATTTT. It yields the protein CASAGSTDTQYF.

About this clone: Other DNA sequences in this sample translate to the same CDR3. The rearrangement joins TRBV7-8 to TRBJ2-3; D is undetermined. The germline CDR1 and CDR2 sequences are SGHVS and FQNEAQ. The CDR3 sequence is 15 residues long. Trimming left V 5 bases short and J 0 bases short, with 12 bases between. Written as DNA, the CDR3 is TGTGCCAGCAGCCAGGCTCTACATAGCACAGATACGCAGTATTTT. It yields the protein CASSQALHSTDTQYF.

The table lists this clone with a few counts. This chain connects TRBV19 to TRBJ2-6; no clear D gene. Germline V CDR1 and CDR2: LNHDA, SQIVND (reference sequence). The length of the CDR3 is 15 residues. V was pared by 2 bases and J by 0 bases, with 5 bases between. In DNA, the CDR3 is TGTGCCAGTAGTATATCACCCTCTGGGGCCAACGTCCTGACTTTC. Protein product: CASSISPSGANVLTF.

A word on this clone: Other nucleotide sequences in the sample specify the same CDR3. V is TRBV11-2 and J is TRBJ2-5; D is undetermined. CDR3 length equals 12 residues. The germline V gene encodes CDR1 SGHAT and CDR2 FQNNGV. Trimming pared 3 bases from V and 2 bases from J, leaving 4 bases between. The CDR3 protein is CASSLGQETQYF. The CDR3 DNA is TGTGCCAGCAGCTTGGGGCAAGAGACCCAGTACTTC.

In this sample, this clone turned up a few times. The rearrangement links TRBV7-9 to TRBJ1-6, with no clear D. Trimming pared 3 bases from V and 10 bases from J, leaving 16 bases between. The CDR3 loop spans 15 amino acids. From germline, CDR1 is SEHNR and CDR2 FQNEAQ (reference sequence). CDR3 protein: CASSLSDGAQSPLHF. CDR3 coding DNA: TGTGCCAGCAGCTTGTCGGACGGTGCGCAATCACCCCTCCACTTT.

This clone has only a few counts. This sequence joins TRBV28 and TRBJ2-3, with D perhaps matching TRBD1 or TRBD2 (5 bases each). The germline CDR1 and CDR2 sequences are MDHEN and SYDVKM. Between the trimmed V and J ends, which lost 7 bases and 7 bases, there was a span of 12 bases. The CDR3 has 12 amino acids. The CDR3 is CASNARDHTQYF. DNA of the CDR3: TGTGCCAGCAACGCCCGGGACCATACGCAGTATTTT.

The sample holds a few counts of this clone. The same CDR3 also results from other DNA sequences found in this sample. The chain couples TRBV18 to TRBJ2-1; unclear D gene. V was cut by 0 bases and J by 6 bases, with 3 bases left in between. This CDR3 has 12 amino acids. The V gene's germline CDR1 is KGHSH and CDR2 LQKENI. Here the CDR3 DNA reads TGTGCCAGCTCACCACCGGGCAATGAGCAGTTCTTC. Its protein is CASSPPGNEQFF.

In this sample, this clone turned up a few times. The chain joins TRBV11-2 to TRBJ1-2; no definite D call. Germline V gene sequence: CDR1 SGHAT, CDR2 FQNNGV. CDR3 size: 16 residues. Trimming cost V 0 bases and J 1 base, with 12 bases left between them. The CDR3 nucleotides are TGTGCCAGCAGCTTAGAGTCAGGCCACCGTAACTATGGCTACACCTTC. Its translation: CASSLESGHRNYGYTF.

This CDR3 is CASSSGTSGVETQYF. CDR3 nucleotides: TGTGCCAGCAGTTCCGGGACTAGCGGGGTAGAGACCCAGTACTTC. This chain joins TRBV7-3 and TRBJ2-5; 13 bases agree with TRBD2. Germline V gives CDR1 SGHTA, CDR2 FQGTGA. The CDR3 is 15 residues long. V lost 6 bases to trimming and J lost 4 bases; unmatched junction nucleotides: 5.

The V gene is TRBV2, the J gene TRBJ2-5, with 11 bases aligning to TRBD2. The CDR3 length is 16 residues. J was trimmed by 1 base and V by 8 bases; bases with no gene match: 9. Germline loops: CDR1 SNHLY, CDR2 FYNNEI. The CDR3 region is CASRLRLAGTQETQYF. The DNA for the CDR3 is TGTGCCAGCCGACTGAGACTAGCGGGGACCCAAGAGACCCAGTACTTC. Together with reference TRBV2 and TRBJ2-5, the CDR3 gives the full variable domain: EPEVTQTPSHQVTQMGQEVILRCVPISNHLYFYWYRQILGQKVEFLVSFYNNEISEKSEIFDDQFSVERPDGSNFTLKIRSTKLEDSAMYFCASRLRLAGTQETQYFGPGTRLLVL.

This clone was observed a few times. This rearrangement joins TRBV10-3 to TRBJ2-7; TRBD1 might be the D (5 bases). V shed 3 bases and J shed 3 bases, with 15 bases lying between them. The CDR3 totals 15 residues. From germline, CDR1 is ENHRY and CDR2 SYGVKD. CDR3: CAISDNGSGFYEQYF. The CDR3 nucleotides read TGTGCCATCAGTGATAATGGGTCAGGGTTCTACGAGCAGTACTTC.

V gene TRBV10-3 combines with J gene TRBJ2-7; 8 nucleotides match TRBD2. Germline assignment: CDR1 ENHRY and CDR2 SYGVKD. This CDR3 region has 13 residues. With V trimmed by 4 bases and J by 6 bases, 5 bases remained unmatched. CDR3 in DNA: TGTGCCATCAGTGGCGGGGGGCTACGCGAGCAGTACTTC. This codes for CAISGGGLREQYF.

This chain connects TRBV5-4 to TRBJ2-1; D unclear. V lost 1 base and J 9 bases, leaving 17 bases between the germline ends. From germline, CDR1 is SGHNT and CDR2 YYREEE (reference sequence). The CDR3 runs to 15 residues. CDR3 region: CASSLYTRVGFEQFF. In DNA form, the CDR3 reads TGTGCCAGCAGCTTGTATACCCGGGTTGGTTTTGAGCAGTTCTTC.

This clone was counted a few times. The CDR3, as DNA: TGTGCCAGTAAGGCGGGTAGCTCCTACGAGCAGTACTTC. Encoded protein: CASKAGSSYEQYF. The chain recombines TRBV19 with TRBJ2-7, with a possible D match to TRBD2 (5 bases). V was trimmed by 7 bases and J by 0 bases, leaving 10 bases between them. This CDR3 has 13 amino acids. CDR1 is LNHDA and CDR2 is SQIVND in the germline V gene (reference sequence).

A remark on this clone: The same CDR3 can be traced to other DNA sequences in this sample. The chain recombines TRBV18 with TRBJ1-5; D remains unclear. The germline CDR1 and CDR2 sequences are KGHSH and LQKENI. Trimming left V 3 bases short and J 0 bases short, with 6 bases between. The CDR3 runs 14 residues. CDR3 sequence (DNA): TGTGCCAGCTCACCGCCCTATAGCAATCAGCCCCAGCATTTT. The encoded protein is CASSPPYSNQPQHF.

A few counts support this clone. The chain couples TRBV29-1 to TRBJ2-3, with D possibly matching TRBD1 (5 bases). The CDR3 is 14 amino acids. From germline, CDR1 is SQVTM and CDR2 ANQGSEA. V was cut by 5 bases and J by 5 bases, with 17 bases left in between. CDR3 DNA sequence: TGCAGCGTTTCAGGGTCCAATGTGGGAGATACGCAGTATTTT. This sequence encodes CSVSGSNVGDTQYF.

This clone was observed a few times. This sample includes further DNA sequences coding for the same CDR3. V gene TRBV4-3 combines with J gene TRBJ2-3; D might be TRBD1 (6 bases). V gave up 4 bases and J gave up 3 bases, with 8 bases separating them. Germline CDR1 reads LGHNA; CDR2 reads YSLEER. This CDR3 is built from 13 residues. The CDR3 DNA reads as TGCGCCAGCAGCCCTACAGGGACAGATACGCAGTATTTT. This sequence encodes CASSPTGTDTQYF.